Presented here are 13 T cell receptor beta chains from one specimen sequenced in a study of post-analysis software for immune sequencing data. Study findings and constraints: Controls showed lower frequencies than patients for five or six TRBV segments, and TRBV5-6, TRBV5-1 and TRBV20-1 were among these.

These receptors' targets are unknown. TCR beta cDNA libraries had unique molecular identifiers. TCRdb called the PCR reads again in MiXCR, with one record for every CDR3 protein. Here the sample spans roughly 670,000 distinct CDR3 sequences, approximately 59% being singletons. Sample: blood. The receptors were gathered from a girl aged 2-10 years with multiple sclerosis.

This sequence joins TRBV29-1 and TRBJ2-3; the D gene is possibly TRBD2 (6 bases). From germline, CDR1 is SQVTM and CDR2 ANQGSEA. V was trimmed by 7 bases and J by 8 bases, leaving 10 bases between them. The CDR3 contains 10 residues. CDR3 bases: TGCAGCGCCGACGGGGGTACGCAGTATTTT. It encodes CSADGGTQYF.

This chain links TRBV6-1 with TRBJ1-2, with D possibly TRBD1 on 6 matching bases. With 3 bases removed from V and 0 bases from J, the gap between germline ends came to 23 bases. Looked up from germline, CDR1 is MNHNS and CDR2 is SASEGT. This CDR3 region has 19 residues. The CDR3 spells CASSDPVGRDKEANYGYTF. The CDR3 nucleotides read TGTGCCAGCAGTGACCCCGTCGGCAGGGACAAAGAAGCTAACTATGGCTACACCTTC.

This clonotype has a handful of counts. The chain combines TRBV24-1 with TRBJ2-1, with 7 bases fitting TRBD2. There are 16 residues in the CDR3. V trimming: 1 base; J trimming: 0 bases; junction bases outside the gene matches: 2. CDR1 and CDR2 from the germline V gene are KGHDR and SFDVKD. The CDR3 reads CATSDLAGPSYNEQFF. The CDR3, as DNA: TGTGCCACCAGTGATTTAGCGGGGCCCTCCTACAATGAGCAGTTCTTC.

The V and J genes are TRBV6-5 and TRBJ1-1; no reliable D call. Germline V gene lookup returns CDR1 MNHEY and CDR2 SVGAGI. The V and J ends lost 5 bases and 1 base respectively, with 14 bases between them. The CDR3 runs 15 residues. CDR3 residues: CASSLGSTENTEAFF. The CDR3 DNA reads TGTGCCAGCAGTCTAGGATCCACAGAGAACACTGAAGCTTTCTTT.

The V call is TRBV7-3, the J call TRBJ1-2; D is ambiguous. Trimming stripped 2 bases from V and 4 bases from J, with 14 bases between. The CDR3 sequence is 15 residues long. Germline lookup yields CDR1 SGHTA and CDR2 FQGTGA. The chain's CDR3 is CASSLAPEAIYGYTF. For the CDR3, the DNA is TGTGCCAGCAGCTTAGCCCCGGAAGCGATCTATGGCTACACCTTC.

The chain's CDR3 is CASEMPAETTYEQYF. The CDR3 nucleotides read TGTGCCAGCGAAATGCCGGCAGAGACAACCTACGAGCAGTACTTC. The chain joins TRBV6-1 to TRBJ2-7, with D hard to call. Trimming pared 8 bases from V and 2 bases from J, leaving 19 bases between. This CDR3 is 15 amino acids long. The germline CDR1 and CDR2 sequences are MNHNS and SASEGT.

The chain recombines TRBV4-3 with TRBJ1-1; D possibly corresponds to TRBD1 (5 bases). Per germline, CDR1 LGHNA and CDR2 YSLEER. V lost 7 bases to trimming and J lost 4 bases, with 16 bases between them. This CDR3 is built from 14 residues. CDR3 sequence (DNA): TGCGCCAGCAAGGAGGGGCGGGTGGCCACTGAAGCTTTCTTT. Translated, it gives CASKEGRVATEAFF.

The chain uses TRBV5-1 and TRBJ1-4, with D unresolved. Germline V gene data show CDR1 as SGHRS and CDR2 as YFSETQ. The CDR3 covers 13 residues. V lost 0 bases and J 12 bases, leaving 12 bases between the germline ends. CDR3 amino acids: CASSLGALDELFF. The CDR3 nucleotides are TGCGCCAGCAGCTTGGGGGCCCTGGACGAACTGTTTTTT.

This chain connects TRBV12-3 or TRBV12-4 to TRBJ1-3; the D gene is possibly TRBD1 (5 bases). The CDR3 sequence is 14 residues long. Trimming shortened V by 8 bases and J by 4 bases, and 15 bases separated the two germline ends. The DNA for the CDR3 is TGTGCCAGCCATCTAGGGGTTGGAGGAAACACCATATATTTT. Its protein product is CASHLGVGGNTIYF.

This sequence joins TRBV12-3 or TRBV12-4 and TRBJ2-3; maybe TRBD2 (6 bases). The V end lost 1 base, the J end lost 1 base, and 12 bases lay between the germline ends. CDR3 length: 16 residues. CDR3 coding DNA: TGTGCCAGCAGTTTAGGTGTGGCTAGCGGCACAGATACGCAGTATTTT. Its translation: CASSLGVASGTDTQYF.

The gene calls are TRBV29-1 and TRBJ1-1; no reliable D call. The CDR3 sequence is 15 residues long. Looked up from germline, CDR1 is SQVTM and CDR2 is ANQGSEA. V shed 7 bases and J shed 0 bases, with 18 bases lying between them. The CDR3 protein is CSAGGAGGVNTEAFF. The CDR3 region has the DNA TGCAGCGCAGGTGGCGCGGGCGGCGTGAACACTGAAGCTTTCTTT. Using reference TRBV29-1 and TRBJ1-1 for the parts outside the CDR3, the full variable domain is SAVISQKPSRDICQRGTSLTIQCQVDSQVTMMFWYRQQPGQSLTLIATANQGSEATYESGFVIDKFPISRPNLTFSTLTVSNMSPEDSSIYLCSAGGAGGVNTEAFFGQGTRLTVV.

CDR3 region: CAISETANNQPQHF. CDR3 sequence (DNA): TGTGCCATCAGTGAGACGGCGAACAATCAGCCCCAGCATTTT. The chain links TRBV10-3 to TRBJ1-5; D remains ambiguous. Germline CDR1 is ENHRY and CDR2 is SYGVKD. The CDR3 is 14 amino acids. V was clipped by 2 bases and J by 3 bases, with 8 bases between them.

The V and J genes are TRBV7-2 and TRBJ2-2; D is uncertain. Trimming cost V 6 bases and J 3 bases, with 14 bases left between them. This CDR3 is built from 15 residues. In germline, CDR1 is SGHTA, CDR2 FQGNSA. CDR3 bases: TGTGCCAGCAGGGTTCGGGTTGGAGACACCGGGGAGCTGTTTTTT. Amino acid sequence: CASRVRVGDTGELFF.